The 20 T cell receptor beta chains presented below share a single source sample, sequenced in a study of STAT5B mutations in CD4+ large granular lymphocyte leukemia (dated by TCRdb to between 2020 and 2023). Library construction relied on the immunoSEQ multiplex PCR assay. TCRdb stores this immuneACCESS table with in-frame sequences only. Part of the clones is absent; in the studies checked, under half of the shortfall reflects unresolved V genes, and no reason is known for the rest. The sample table records roughly 29,000 clones; under 80% of these occur just once. The ten largest clones take up approximately 3% of the sample. Specimen: CD4+ T cells from blood buffy coats. These receptor sequences come from a human donor in good health.

The V and J genes are TRBV7-2 and TRBJ2-5; D ambiguous. Per germline, CDR1 SGHTA and CDR2 FQGNSA. The CDR3 contains 12 residues. The V and J ends lost 1 base and 5 bases respectively, with 5 bases between them. For the CDR3, the DNA is TGTGCCAGCAGCTTAGAGGCGGAGACCCAGTACTTC. Its translation: CASSLEAETQYF.

This chain uses TRBV5-1 with TRBJ2-3; 11 nucleotides line up with TRBD2. In germline, CDR1 is SGHRS, CDR2 YFSETQ. CDR3 length: 17 amino acids. V lost 4 bases, J lost 4 bases, and 11 bases stayed unmatched. CDR3 amino acids: CASSPQTSGIRPDTQYF. As DNA, the CDR3 is TGCGCCAGCAGCCCGCAGACTAGCGGGATACGACCAGATACGCAGTATTTT. Complete variable domain (other parts from reference TRBV5-1 and TRBJ2-3): KAGVTQTPRYLIKTRGQQVTLSCSPISGHRSVSWYQQTPGQGLQFLFEYFSETQRNKGNFPGRFSGRQFSNSRSEMNVSTLELGDSALYLCASSPQTSGIRPDTQYFGPGTRLTVL.

This clone turned up a few times. The chain uses TRBV30 and TRBJ1-1; 8 bases fit TRBD1. The ends lost 1 base at V and 5 bases at J; junction bases unmatched: 0. The CDR3 runs 12 residues. In germline, CDR1 is GTSNPN, CDR2 SVGIG (reference sequence). CDR3 protein: CAWSDRGTEAFF. In DNA form, the CDR3 reads TGTGCCTGGAGTGACAGGGGGACTGAAGCTTTCTTT.

This chain links TRBV18 with TRBJ2-3, with TRBD2 matching over 14 bases. Per germline, CDR1 KGHSH and CDR2 LQKENI. J was trimmed by 4 bases and V by 5 bases; bases with no gene match: 5. The CDR3 loop spans 16 amino acids. The CDR3 here is CASSTRLAGGPDTQYF. The DNA of the CDR3 is TGTGCCAGCTCAACGCGACTAGCGGGAGGGCCAGATACGCAGTATTTT. Combining the CDR3 with reference TRBV18 and TRBJ2-3 gives the whole variable domain NAGVMQNPRHLVRRRGQEARLRCSPMKGHSHVYWYRQLPEEGLKFMVYLQKENIIDESGMPKERFSAEFPKEGPSILRIQQVVRGDSAAYFCASSTRLAGGPDTQYFGPGTRLTVL.

This clone appeared a single time. The V call is TRBV6-4, the J call TRBJ2-3; TRBD2 might be the D (7 bases). The V gene's germline CDR1 is MRHNA and CDR2 SNTAGT. The length of the CDR3 is 16 residues. Trimming removed 6 bases from V and 5 bases from J, with 21 bases in between. CDR3 protein: CASSPTRGGGVDTQYF. The CDR3 DNA reads as TGTGCCAGCAGCCCCACGAGGGGGGGCGGGGTAGATACGCAGTATTTT.

This clone was observed a single time. The chain has TRBV5-4 and TRBJ2-7; no definite D call. CDR1 and CDR2 from the germline V gene are SGHNT and YYREEE (reference sequence). CDR3 length: 16 residues. The ends were cut back, 0 bases at V and 0 bases at J, with 13 bases in the middle. This CDR3 is CASSLANQKHSYEQYF. In DNA, the CDR3 is TGTGCCAGCAGCTTGGCTAACCAAAAACACTCCTACGAGCAGTACTTC.

The chain links TRBV7-2 to TRBJ2-3; the D is unclear. This CDR3 is 12 amino acids long. The V end lost 2 bases, the J end lost 4 bases, and 4 bases lay between the germline ends. The V gene's germline CDR1 is SGHTA and CDR2 FQGNSA. The CDR3: CASSLKADTQYF. The CDR3 coding sequence is TGTGCCAGCAGCTTAAAGGCAGATACGCAGTATTTT.

This chain uses TRBV29-1 with TRBJ2-3, with 12 bases fitting TRBD2. V lost 2 bases, J lost 0 bases, and 9 bases stayed unmatched. CDR1 is SQVTM and CDR2 is ANQGSEA in the germline V gene. The CDR3 loop spans 18 amino acids. CDR3 sequence (DNA): TGCAGCGTTGAAATACTAGCGGGAGGCCCGATTAGCACAGATACGCAGTATTTT. This gives the protein CSVEILAGGPISTDTQYF.

The V call is TRBV18, the J call TRBJ1-4; TRBD1 matches 9 bases. Germline lookup yields CDR1 KGHSH and CDR2 LQKENI. The CDR3 is 17 amino acids. V shed 6 bases and J 6 bases; nucleotides not matched to a gene: 14. This CDR3 reads CASSPIGTGRKDEKLFF. As DNA, the CDR3 is TGTGCCAGCTCCCCCATCGGGACAGGGCGTAAGGATGAAAAACTGTTTTTT.

This chain uses TRBV27 with TRBJ2-7; 9 bases align to TRBD1. CDR1 is MNHEY, CDR2 SMNVEV, per germline (reference sequence). Trimming cost V 5 bases and J 4 bases; bases outside gene matches: 6. The CDR3 consists of 14 residues. Written as DNA, the CDR3 is TGTGCCAGCAGTAGAGACAGGGGGGGTTACGAGCAGTACTTC. This encodes CASSRDRGGYEQYF.

This clone was seen a single time. The rearrangement links TRBV5-1 to TRBJ1-1; TRBD1 agrees at 7 bases. Germline CDR1 and CDR2: SGHRS and YFSETQ. V gave up 4 bases and J gave up 2 bases; unmatched junction bases: 8. This CDR3 spans 15 amino acids. CDR3 protein: CASSTEGAKNTEAFF. CDR3 coding DNA: TGCGCCAGCAGCACGGAGGGGGCAAAAAACACTGAAGCTTTCTTT.

V is TRBV19 and J is TRBJ2-5; TRBD2 aligns across 8 bases. Trimming took 6 bases from V and 5 from J; bases not matched to a gene: 8. Germline V gene lookup returns CDR1 LNHDA and CDR2 SQIVND (reference sequence). There are 14 residues in the CDR3. In DNA form, the CDR3 reads TGTGCCAGTAGCCCGCCGGGAGGGAGGGAGACCCAGTACTTC. Amino acid sequence: CASSPPGGRETQYF. The full variable domain, completed using reference TRBV19 and TRBJ2-5, is DGGITQSPKYLFRKEGQNVTLSCEQNLNHDAMYWYRQDPGQGLRLIYYSQIVNDFQKGDIAEGYSVSREKKESFPLTVTSAQKNPTAFYLCASSPPGGRETQYFGPGTRLLVL.

The rearrangement uses TRBV5-4 and TRBJ1-1, with 8 bases fitting TRBD1. CDR1 SGHNT and CDR2 YYREEE come from the germline V gene (reference sequence). The J segment lost 1 base and the V segment lost 3 bases, leaving 2 bases of the junction unmatched. The CDR3 is 14 residues long. The CDR3 nucleotides read TGTGCCAGCAGCTCAGGGGGCGCGAACACTGAAGCTTTCTTT. This sequence encodes CASSSGGANTEAFF.

The chain uses TRBV4-1 and TRBJ2-3, with 13 bases lining up with TRBD2. CDR1 and CDR2 (germline): MGHRA, YSYEKL. Germline trimming cut 4 bases from V and 1 base from J; bases unmatched to any gene: 14. The CDR3 consists of 20 residues. CDR3 loop: CASSPRTSGSSLKGTDTQYF. The CDR3 DNA reads as TGCGCCAGCAGCCCTCGGACTAGCGGGAGTTCCTTAAAGGGCACAGATACGCAGTATTTT.

The rearrangement links TRBV28 to TRBJ2-1; 10 nucleotides match TRBD2. CDR3 length: 15 residues. V shed 4 bases, J shed 15 bases, and the junction held 15 bases outside the gene matches. CDR1 MDHEN and CDR2 SYDVKM come from the germline V gene. The CDR3 nucleotides read TGTGCCAGCAGTTCACCTTCAGCGGGAGGGCCTTCGGGGTTCTTC. Protein: CASSSPSAGGPSGFF.

For this clone: One end of the junction is discordant with germline, which a read error may explain. The chain uses TRBV6-5 and TRBJ2-3, with unresolved D. Per germline, CDR1 MNHEY and CDR2 SVGAGI. This CDR3 comprises 11 residues. This CDR3 is CASGYVGTQYF. The CDR3 nucleotides are TGTGCCAGCGGTTATGTGGGGACGCAGTATTTT.

V gene TRBV5-4 combines with J gene TRBJ1-3; possibly TRBD1 for D (6 bases). The germline V gene has CDR1 SGHNT and CDR2 YYREEE (reference sequence). V was shortened by 2 bases and J by 0 bases, with 12 bases between the two germline ends. The CDR3 contains 16 residues. For the CDR3, the DNA is TGTGCCAGCAGCTTCGATGACAGGATCTCTGGAAACACCATATATTTT. Translated: CASSFDDRISGNTIYF.

This chain uses TRBV5-1 with TRBJ1-4, with a possible D match to TRBD1 (5 bases). V lost 0 bases and J lost 1, with 7 bases in between. Germline loops: CDR1 SGHRS, CDR2 YFSETQ. CDR3 length: 15 amino acids. This CDR3 is CASSLGRGTNEKLFF. The DNA of the CDR3 is TGCGCCAGCAGCTTGGGAAGGGGAACTAATGAAAAACTGTTTTTT. The full variable domain, with the rest looked up from reference TRBV5-1 and TRBJ1-4, is KAGVTQTPRYLIKTRGQQVTLSCSPISGHRSVSWYQQTPGQGLQFLFEYFSETQRNKGNFPGRFSGRQFSNSRSEMNVSTLELGDSALYLCASSLGRGTNEKLFFGSGTQLSVL.

There are a few counts of this clone. V gene TRBV11-2 combines with J gene TRBJ1-5; D is unclear. The V and J ends lost 2 bases and 3 bases respectively, with 8 bases between them. The CDR3 runs 14 residues. CDR1 is SGHAT and CDR2 is FQNNGV in the germline V gene. This chain's CDR3 is CASSLSAPNQPQHF. CDR3 in DNA: TGTGCCAGCAGCTTATCAGCGCCCAATCAGCCCCAGCATTTT.

The genes are TRBV29-1 and TRBJ2-5, with TRBD2 matching 13 bases. Trimming at V came to 7 bases and at J to 2 bases, leaving 7 bases not matched to a gene. CDR3 length: 15 amino acids. The V gene's germline CDR1 is SQVTM and CDR2 ANQGSEA. CDR3 residues: CSGTSGRAKQETQYF. The DNA of the CDR3 is TGCAGCGGGACTAGCGGGAGAGCCAAACAAGAGACCCAGTACTTC.